This T cell receptor (beta chain) originates from a study of blood T cell repertoires in COVID-19. On the study more broadly: Samples came from the United States, Italy and Spain, spanning acute and convalescent COVID-19.

The germline gives CDR1 KGHSH, CDR2 LQKENI. CDR3 length equals 18 residues. The V segment lost 5 bases and the J segment 4 bases; nucleotides outside the gene matches: 12. Sequenced by immunoSEQ multiplex PCR; TCRdb stores in-frame clones only, minus some. The profile covers about 33,000 clones, with almost 90% appearing a single time and around 6.5% taken by the ten largest. The source material was peripheral blood. This TCR derives from a human donor in a cohort sampled during active COVID-19. The chain is built from TRBV18 and TRBJ2-1; 12 nucleotides agree with TRBD2. The CDR3 loop is CASSSARLAGVWYNEQFF. DNA of the CDR3: TGTGCCAGCTCATCAGCGCGACTAGCGGGAGTATGGTACAATGAGCAGTTCTTC.